Below are 19 T cell receptor beta chains sequenced from a single sample in a study of Ad26.COV2.S vaccination and SARS-CoV-2 variants. Produced via immunoSEQ multiplex PCR; TCRdb's table is partial and in-frame only. The profile shows fewer than 400,000 clones, 85% of them singletons. Treatment reported: 15 to 20 received Ad26.COV2.S at low or high dose, single or two shots; 5 received placebo; per-sample allocation not given. Repertoires come from day 63 after the first vaccine or placebo injection. Specimen: peripheral blood, collected in a trial of Ad26.COV2.S vaccine versus placebo. All receptors come from a person between 18 and 59 years old who received the Ad26.COV2.S COVID-19 vaccine or a placebo.

V is TRBV20-1 and J is TRBJ1-4; D perhaps matches TRBD1 (5 bases). CDR1 is DFQATT, CDR2 SNEGSKA, per germline (reference sequence). Trimming took 1 base from V and 12 from J, leaving 9 bases between them. The CDR3 has 11 amino acids. DNA of the CDR3: TGCAGTGCTAGAGGCAGGGCCGAACTGTTTTTT. Its protein product is CSARGRAELFF.

This rearrangement joins TRBV28 to TRBJ2-3, with D possibly TRBD2 on 5 matching bases. The CDR3 loop spans 13 amino acids. Per the germline V gene, CDR1 is MDHEN and CDR2 is SYDVKM. V lost 4 bases to trimming and J lost 3 bases, with 8 bases between them. CDR3 DNA sequence: TGTGCCAGCAGTTCCACGGGGACAGATACGCAGTATTTT. Translation: CASSSTGTDTQYF. Full variable domain (rest looked up from reference TRBV28 and TRBJ2-3): DVKVTQSSRYLVKRTGEKVFLECVQDMDHENMFWYRQDPGLGLRLIYFSYDVKMKEKGDIPEGYSVSREKKERFSLILESASTNQTSMYLCASSSTGTDTQYFGPGTRLTVL.

The chain combines TRBV28 with TRBJ1-2, with D maybe TRBD1 (5 bases). Between the trimmed V and J ends, which lost 5 bases and 5 bases, there was a span of 15 bases. This CDR3 contains 14 residues. Germline loops: CDR1 MDHEN, CDR2 SYDVKM. CDR3 residues: CASSPPAGPYGYTF. In nucleotides, the CDR3 is TGTGCCAGCAGTCCCCCAGCAGGGCCATATGGCTACACCTTC.

DNA for the CDR3: TGTGCCAGCAATACAGGGTTCGCGAACACCGGGGAGCTGTTTTTT. Translation: CASNTGFANTGELFF. This sequence joins TRBV6-5 and TRBJ2-2, with D possibly being TRBD1 (6 bases). The CDR3 extends over 15 amino acids. Germline CDR1 is MNHEY and CDR2 is SVGAGI. The ends were cut back, 7 bases at V and 0 bases at J, with 12 bases in the middle.

The J gene is TRBJ2-7, the V gene TRBV24-1, with a tentative D call TRBD2 (6 bases). CDR1 and CDR2 (germline): KGHDR, SFDVKD. The V end was cut by 4 bases, the J end by 3 bases, with 12 bases between. The length of the CDR3 is 14 residues. DNA of the CDR3: TGTGCCACCAGTGAGGGGGGTAGGAGCTACGAGCAGTACTTC. Its protein product is CATSEGGRSYEQYF.

The chain combines TRBV5-5 with TRBJ1-4; unclear D gene. This CDR3 is built from 15 residues. Germline CDR1 SGHKS, CDR2 YYEKEE (reference sequence). V was cut by 4 bases and J by 0 bases, with 10 bases left in between. CDR3 coding DNA: TGTGCCAGCAGCCACGATCCTTCAACTAATGAAAAACTGTTTTTT. Its translation: CASSHDPSTNEKLFF.

The chain employs TRBV9 and TRBJ1-4; TRBD1 aligns across 7 bases. Unmatched junction bases numbered 10, after V lost 3 bases and J lost 5 bases. The CDR3 sequence is 16 residues long. The germline CDR1 and CDR2 sequences are SGDLS and YYNGEE. CDR3 nucleotides: TGTGCCAGCAGCGAATCACCGGGACAGCAGAATGAAAAACTGTTTTTT. Translating gives CASSESPGQQNEKLFF.

The rearrangement links TRBV18 to TRBJ1-1, with D possibly matching TRBD1 (6 bases). The CDR3 is made up of 14 amino acids. Germline-derived CDR1 and CDR2 are KGHSH and LQKENI. Trimming left V 0 bases short and J 6 bases short, with 11 bases between. The CDR3 nucleotides read TGTGCCAGCTCACCACCGGCGAACAGGGCTGAAGCTTTCTTT. This sequence encodes CASSPPANRAEAFF.

The V gene is TRBV5-1, the J gene TRBJ1-4; 7 nucleotides line up with TRBD1. Germline V lookup: CDR1 SGHRS, CDR2 YFSETQ. This CDR3 has 13 amino acids. J lost 8 bases, V lost 4 bases, and 5 bases had no gene match. The CDR3 sequence is CASSPGGTEKLFF. The CDR3 DNA reads as TGCGCCAGCAGCCCAGGGGGGACGGAAAAACTGTTTTTT.

The rearrangement uses TRBV4-2 and TRBJ1-2; D is unclear. The CDR3 totals 12 residues. Per the germline V gene, CDR1 is LGHNA and CDR2 is YNFKEQ. The V and J ends lost 5 bases and 8 bases respectively, with 12 bases between them. In nucleotides, the CDR3 is TGTGCCAGCAGCTCGCAACCGGGCGGCTACACCTTC. It specifies CASSSQPGGYTF.

This clone was detected only once. The chain carries TRBV3-1 (or the pseudogene TRBV3-2) and TRBJ2-7, with a weak D call TRBD1 (6 bases). Per germline, CDR1 LGHDT and CDR2 YNNKEL (reference sequence). Trimming cost V 4 bases and J 2 bases, with 12 bases left between them. The CDR3 consists of 14 residues. CDR3 sequence reads: CASSRRDITYEQYF. CDR3 bases: TGTGCCAGCAGCCGCCGGGACATAACCTACGAGCAGTACTTC.

The genes are TRBV5-1 and TRBJ1-2; D not resolved. Germline loops: CDR1 SGHRS, CDR2 YFSETQ. This CDR3 contains 14 residues. Trimming removed 2 bases from V and 3 bases from J, with 11 bases in between. The CDR3 loop reads CASSLGGPYYGYTF. In DNA, the CDR3 is TGCGCCAGCAGCTTAGGCGGGCCGTACTATGGCTACACCTTC.

V and J are TRBV28 and TRBJ1-2, with a tentative D call TRBD1 (5 bases). Germline lookup yields CDR1 MDHEN and CDR2 SYDVKM. V was pared by 6 bases and J by 4 bases, with 15 bases between. This CDR3 comprises 14 residues. The CDR3, as DNA: TGTGCCAGCAGGCCCCCGGGACCCCGCTATGGCTACACCTTC. It is translated as CASRPPGPRYGYTF.

The J gene is TRBJ1-6, the V gene TRBV7-6, with unresolved D. The CDR3 runs 15 residues. Per the germline V gene, CDR1 is SGHVS and CDR2 is FNYEAQ. Between the trimmed V and J ends, which lost 5 bases and 7 bases, there was a span of 15 bases. CDR3 sequence reads: CASSADQLRNSPLHF. DNA of the CDR3: TGTGCCAGCAGCGCGGACCAACTTCGAAATTCACCCCTCCACTTT.

This chain links TRBV7-9 with TRBJ1-1, with TRBD1 as a possible D gene (6 bases). The length of the CDR3 is 14 residues. V was shortened by 8 bases and J by 4 bases, with 17 bases between the two germline ends. The germline gives CDR1 SEHNR, CDR2 FQNEAQ (reference sequence). In nucleotides, the CDR3 is TGTGCCAGCTGGGGCCCAGGGGTTGGCACTGAAGCTTTCTTT. Amino acids: CASWGPGVGTEAFF.

The genes are TRBV6-5 and TRBJ1-3; D is unresolved. The CDR3 consists of 14 residues. The V end was cut by 9 bases, the J end by 0 bases, with 12 bases between. Germline values: CDR1 MNHEY, CDR2 SVGAGI. CDR3 residues: CASSYMGSGNTIYF. CDR3 coding DNA: TGTGCCAGTAGCTACATGGGCTCTGGAAACACCATATATTTT.

The J gene is TRBJ2-3, the V gene TRBV4-1; weak D call: TRBD1 (6 bases). Germline CDR1 and CDR2: MGHRA and YSYEKL. V shed 3 bases and J shed 0 bases, with 16 bases lying between them. This CDR3 is built from 17 residues. CDR3 residues: CASSHRQGGTSTDTQYF. CDR3 bases: TGCGCCAGCAGCCATAGACAAGGGGGAACTAGCACAGATACGCAGTATTTT.

This clone has a single count. The chain carries TRBV7-2 and TRBJ2-7, with D perhaps TRBD2 (6 bases). Per the germline V gene, CDR1 is SGHTA and CDR2 is FQGNSA. The length of the CDR3 is 16 residues. V lost 1 base and J 4 bases, leaving 17 bases between the germline ends. CDR3 protein: CASSLVFSGVSYEQYF. For the CDR3, the DNA is TGTGCCAGCAGCTTAGTTTTCTCGGGGGTTTCGTACGAGCAGTACTTC.

The rearrangement links TRBV6-1 to TRBJ2-7, with 7 bases lining up with TRBD1. The CDR3 consists of 14 residues. The V gene end was trimmed by 2 bases and the J gene end by 1 base; junction bases not matched to a gene: 2. Per germline, CDR1 MNHNS and CDR2 SASEGT. CDR3 sequence (DNA): TGTGCCAGCAGTGAACCGGGACAGTCCTACGAGCAGTACTTC. This codes for CASSEPGQSYEQYF.